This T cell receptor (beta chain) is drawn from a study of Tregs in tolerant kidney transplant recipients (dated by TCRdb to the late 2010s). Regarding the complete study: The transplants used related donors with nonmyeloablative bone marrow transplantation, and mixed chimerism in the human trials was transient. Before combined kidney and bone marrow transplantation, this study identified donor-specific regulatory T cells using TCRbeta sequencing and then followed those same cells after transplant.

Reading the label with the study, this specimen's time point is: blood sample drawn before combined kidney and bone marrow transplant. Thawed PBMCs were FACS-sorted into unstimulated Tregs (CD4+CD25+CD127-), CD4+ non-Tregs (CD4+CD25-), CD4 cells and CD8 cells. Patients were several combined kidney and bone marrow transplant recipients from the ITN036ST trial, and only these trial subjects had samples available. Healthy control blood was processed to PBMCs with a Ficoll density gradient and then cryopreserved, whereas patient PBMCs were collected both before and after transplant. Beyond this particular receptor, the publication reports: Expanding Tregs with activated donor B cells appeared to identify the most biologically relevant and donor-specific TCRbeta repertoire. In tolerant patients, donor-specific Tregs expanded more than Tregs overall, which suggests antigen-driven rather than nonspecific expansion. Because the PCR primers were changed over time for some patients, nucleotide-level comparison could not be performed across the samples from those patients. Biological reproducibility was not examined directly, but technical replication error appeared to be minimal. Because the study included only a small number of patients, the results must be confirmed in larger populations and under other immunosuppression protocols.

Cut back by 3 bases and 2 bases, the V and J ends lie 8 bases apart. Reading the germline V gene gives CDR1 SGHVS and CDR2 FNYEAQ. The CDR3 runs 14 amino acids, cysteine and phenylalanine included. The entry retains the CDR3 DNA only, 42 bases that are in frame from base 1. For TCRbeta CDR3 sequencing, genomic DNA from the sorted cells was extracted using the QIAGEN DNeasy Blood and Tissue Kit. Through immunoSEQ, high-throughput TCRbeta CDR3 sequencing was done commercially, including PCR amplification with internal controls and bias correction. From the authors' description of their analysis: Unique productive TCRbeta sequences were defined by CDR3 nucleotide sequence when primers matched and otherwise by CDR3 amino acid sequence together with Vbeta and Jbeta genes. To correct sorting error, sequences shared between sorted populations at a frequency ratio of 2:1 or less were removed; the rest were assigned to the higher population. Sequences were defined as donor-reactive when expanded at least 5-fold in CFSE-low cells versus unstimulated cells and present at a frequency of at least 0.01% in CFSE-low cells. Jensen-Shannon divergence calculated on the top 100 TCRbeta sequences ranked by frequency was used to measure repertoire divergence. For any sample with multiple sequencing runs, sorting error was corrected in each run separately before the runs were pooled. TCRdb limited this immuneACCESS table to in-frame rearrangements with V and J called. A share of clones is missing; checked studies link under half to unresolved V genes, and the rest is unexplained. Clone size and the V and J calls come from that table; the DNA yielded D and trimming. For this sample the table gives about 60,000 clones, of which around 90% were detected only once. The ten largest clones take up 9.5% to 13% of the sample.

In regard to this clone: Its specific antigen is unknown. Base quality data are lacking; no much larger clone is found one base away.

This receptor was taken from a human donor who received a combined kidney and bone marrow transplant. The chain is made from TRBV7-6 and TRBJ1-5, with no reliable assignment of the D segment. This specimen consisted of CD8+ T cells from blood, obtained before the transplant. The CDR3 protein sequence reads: CASSFAGGNQPQHF. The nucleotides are TGTGCCAGCAGCTTTGCAGGCGGCAATCAGCCCCAGCATTTT.